This T cell receptor (beta chain) was identified during a study of graft-versus-host responses after intestinal transplantation. Overall study context: Recipients obtained multivisceral, liver-intestinal, or isolated intestinal transplants.

The repertoire was sequenced with immunoSEQ multiplex PCR; TCRdb's copy has only in-frame clones and lacks some. This sample yields about 97,000 clones, of which 90% are seen a single time; about 16% belongs to the top ten. As concerns this clone: Its cognate antigen is unknown.

Study results and limitations: Recipient bone marrow held GvH clones, some seen earlier in ileum or blood.

The source is a human patient who received an intestinal transplant, so some T cells may come from the graft donor. The starting material was PBMCs, obtained 453 days after intestinal transplant.

CDR3 in DNA: TGTGCCAGCAGCTTGGCCTGGGGGGCCTACAATGAGCAGTTCTTC. This sequence encodes CASSLAWGAYNEQFF. The chain carries TRBV5-6 and TRBJ2-1, with a possible D match to TRBD2 (6 bases). CDR1 is SGHDT, CDR2 YYEEEE, per germline. V was pared by 0 bases and J by 2 bases, with 9 bases between. This CDR3 is built from 15 residues. Filled out from reference TRBV5-6 and TRBJ2-1, the complete variable domain reads DAGVTQSPTHLIKTRGQQVTLRCSPKSGHDTVSWYQQALGQGPQFIFQYYEEEERQRGNFPDRFSGHQFPNYSSELNVNALLLGDSALYLCASSLAWGAYNEQFFGPGTRLTVL.